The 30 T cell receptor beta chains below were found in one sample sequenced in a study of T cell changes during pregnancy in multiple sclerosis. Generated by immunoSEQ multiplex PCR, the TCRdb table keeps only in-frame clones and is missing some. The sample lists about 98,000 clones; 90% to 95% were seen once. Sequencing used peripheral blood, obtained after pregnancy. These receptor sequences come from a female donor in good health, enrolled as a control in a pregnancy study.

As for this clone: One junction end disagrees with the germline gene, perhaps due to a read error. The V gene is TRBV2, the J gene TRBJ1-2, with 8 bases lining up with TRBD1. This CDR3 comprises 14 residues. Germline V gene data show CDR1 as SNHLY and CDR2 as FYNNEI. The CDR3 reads CASIEETGAYGYTF. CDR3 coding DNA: TGTGCCAGCATTGAAGAGACAGGGGCCTATGGCTACACCTTC.

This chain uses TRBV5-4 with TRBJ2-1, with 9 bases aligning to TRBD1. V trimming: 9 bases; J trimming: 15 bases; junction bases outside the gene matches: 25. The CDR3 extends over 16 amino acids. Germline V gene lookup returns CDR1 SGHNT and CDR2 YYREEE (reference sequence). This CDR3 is CAIGRTGAPKGWMAFF. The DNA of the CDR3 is TGTGCCATAGGGAGGACAGGGGCCCCCAAAGGCTGGATGGCGTTCTTC.

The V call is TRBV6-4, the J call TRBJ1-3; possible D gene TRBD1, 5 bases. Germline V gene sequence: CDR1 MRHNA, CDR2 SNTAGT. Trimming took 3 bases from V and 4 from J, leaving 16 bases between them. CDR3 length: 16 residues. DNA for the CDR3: TGTGCCAGCAGTGAGCGGGACGGTTTGGTCGGAAACACCATATATTTT. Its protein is CASSERDGLVGNTIYF.

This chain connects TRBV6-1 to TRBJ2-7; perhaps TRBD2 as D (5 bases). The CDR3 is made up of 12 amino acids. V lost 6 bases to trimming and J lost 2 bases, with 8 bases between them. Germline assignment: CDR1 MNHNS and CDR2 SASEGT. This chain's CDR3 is CASSPGTYEQYF. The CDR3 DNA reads TGTGCCAGCAGCCCGGGGACCTACGAGCAGTACTTC.

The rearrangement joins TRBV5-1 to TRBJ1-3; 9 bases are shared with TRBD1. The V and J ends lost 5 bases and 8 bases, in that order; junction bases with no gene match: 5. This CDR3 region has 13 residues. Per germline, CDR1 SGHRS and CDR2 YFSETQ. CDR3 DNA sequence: TGCGCCAGCAGTCCCGGGACAGGGTACACCATATATTTT. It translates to CASSPGTGYTIYF.

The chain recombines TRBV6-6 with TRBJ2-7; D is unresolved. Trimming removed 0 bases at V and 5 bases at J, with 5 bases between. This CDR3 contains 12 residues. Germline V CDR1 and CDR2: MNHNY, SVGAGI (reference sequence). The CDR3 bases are TGTGCCAGCAGTTACTCACCGGACGAGCAGTACTTC. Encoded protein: CASSYSPDEQYF.

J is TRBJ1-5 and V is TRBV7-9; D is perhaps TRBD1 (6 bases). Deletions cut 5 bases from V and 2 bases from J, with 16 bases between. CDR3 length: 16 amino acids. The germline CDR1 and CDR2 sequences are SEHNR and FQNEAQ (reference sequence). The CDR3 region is CASSRGGLGGNQPQHF. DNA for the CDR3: TGTGCCAGCAGCCGCGGGGGCCTTGGGGGCAATCAGCCCCAGCATTTT. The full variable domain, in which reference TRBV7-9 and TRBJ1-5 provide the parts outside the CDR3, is DTGVSQNPRHKITKRGQNVTFRCDPISEHNRLYWYRQTLGQGPEFLTYFQNEAQLEKSRLLSDRFSAERPKGSFSTLEIQRTEQGDSAMYLCASSRGGLGGNQPQHFGDGTRLSIL.

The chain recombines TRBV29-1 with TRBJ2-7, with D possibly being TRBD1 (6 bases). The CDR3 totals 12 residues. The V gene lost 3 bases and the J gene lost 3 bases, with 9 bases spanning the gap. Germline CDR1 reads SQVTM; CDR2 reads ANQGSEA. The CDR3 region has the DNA TGCAGCGTTGATCCAGGGGACTACGAGCAGTACTTC. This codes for CSVDPGDYEQYF.

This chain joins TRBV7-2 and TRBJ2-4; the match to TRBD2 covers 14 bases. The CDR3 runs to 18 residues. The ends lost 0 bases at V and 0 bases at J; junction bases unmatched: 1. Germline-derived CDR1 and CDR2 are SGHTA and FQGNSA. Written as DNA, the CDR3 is TGTGCCAGCAGCTTAGCTGGGACTAGCGGGAGAGCCAAAAACATTCAGTACTTC. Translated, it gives CASSLAGTSGRAKNIQYF.

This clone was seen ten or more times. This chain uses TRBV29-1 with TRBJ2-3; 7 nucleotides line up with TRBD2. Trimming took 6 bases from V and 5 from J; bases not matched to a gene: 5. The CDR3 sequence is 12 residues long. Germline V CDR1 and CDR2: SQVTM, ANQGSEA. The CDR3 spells CSVRGEGDTQYF. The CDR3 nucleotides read TGCAGCGTACGAGGGGAGGGAGATACGCAGTATTTT.

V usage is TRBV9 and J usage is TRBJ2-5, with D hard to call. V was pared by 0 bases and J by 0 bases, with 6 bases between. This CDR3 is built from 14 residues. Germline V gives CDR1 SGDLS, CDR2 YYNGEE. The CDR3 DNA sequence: TGTGCCAGCAGCGTAGGTAGATACCAAGAGACCCAGTACTTC. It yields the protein CASSVGRYQETQYF.

CDR3 in amino acids: CAWSVVAGTLSYNEQFF. The CDR3 DNA reads as TGTGCCTGGAGTGTAGTCGCCGGGACTCTCTCCTACAATGAGCAGTTCTTC. The chain couples TRBV30 to TRBJ2-1; tentatively, D is TRBD2 (6 bases). The CDR3 runs 17 residues. V lost 0 bases to trimming and J lost 0 bases, with 15 bases between them. Germline-derived CDR1 and CDR2 are GTSNPN and SVGIG (reference sequence).

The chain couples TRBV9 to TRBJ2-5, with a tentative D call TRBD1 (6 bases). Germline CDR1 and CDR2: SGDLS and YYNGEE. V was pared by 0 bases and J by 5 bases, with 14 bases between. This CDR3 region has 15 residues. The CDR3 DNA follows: TGTGCCAGCAGCGTAGGAGGGGGTGGGTTGGAGACCCAGTACTTC. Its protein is CASSVGGGGLETQYF.

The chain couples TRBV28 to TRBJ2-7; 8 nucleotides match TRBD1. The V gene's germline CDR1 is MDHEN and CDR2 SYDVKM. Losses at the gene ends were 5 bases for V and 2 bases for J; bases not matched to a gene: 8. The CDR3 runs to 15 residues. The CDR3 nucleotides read TGTGCCAGCAGTGCACCAGGGACAGGAGCCTACGAGCAGTACTTC. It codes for CASSAPGTGAYEQYF.

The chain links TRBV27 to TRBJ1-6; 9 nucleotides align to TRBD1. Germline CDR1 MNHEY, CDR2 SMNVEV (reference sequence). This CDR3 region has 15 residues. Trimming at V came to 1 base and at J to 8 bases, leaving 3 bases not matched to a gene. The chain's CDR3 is CASSLLGDRDSPLHF. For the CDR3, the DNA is TGTGCCAGCAGTTTATTAGGGGACAGGGATTCACCCCTCCACTTT.

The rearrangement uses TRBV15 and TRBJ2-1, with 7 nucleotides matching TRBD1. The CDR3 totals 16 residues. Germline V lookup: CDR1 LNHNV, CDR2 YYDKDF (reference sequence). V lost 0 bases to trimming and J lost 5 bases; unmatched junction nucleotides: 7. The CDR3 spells CATSRDRGTADNEQFF. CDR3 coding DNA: TGTGCCACCAGCAGAGACAGGGGGACCGCGGACAATGAGCAGTTCTTC.

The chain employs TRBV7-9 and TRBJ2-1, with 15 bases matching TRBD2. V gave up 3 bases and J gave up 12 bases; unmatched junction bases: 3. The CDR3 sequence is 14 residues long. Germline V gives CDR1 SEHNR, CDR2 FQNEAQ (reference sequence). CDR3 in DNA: TGTGCCAGCAGCTTTGGACTAGCGGGAGGGCCGCAGTTCTTC. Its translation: CASSFGLAGGPQFF.

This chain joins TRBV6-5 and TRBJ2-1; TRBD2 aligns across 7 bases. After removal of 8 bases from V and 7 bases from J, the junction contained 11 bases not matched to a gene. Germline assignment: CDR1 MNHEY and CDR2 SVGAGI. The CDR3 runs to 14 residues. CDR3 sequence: CASGRLGGPNEQFF. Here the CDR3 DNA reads TGTGCCAGCGGTCGGTTGGGAGGGCCAAATGAGCAGTTCTTC.

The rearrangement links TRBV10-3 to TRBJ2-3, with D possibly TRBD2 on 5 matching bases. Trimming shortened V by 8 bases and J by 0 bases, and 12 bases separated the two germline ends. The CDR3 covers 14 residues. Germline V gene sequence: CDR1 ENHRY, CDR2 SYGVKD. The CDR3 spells CAIGPDSSTDTQYF. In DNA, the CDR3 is TGTGCCATCGGACCGGACTCTAGCACAGATACGCAGTATTTT.

DNA of the CDR3: TGTGCCATCGGGGTTACGGGGGGCAGAGACGAGCAGTACTTC. Its protein product is CAIGVTGGRDEQYF. V is TRBV10-3 and J is TRBJ2-7, with D possibly being TRBD2 (7 bases). CDR3 length equals 14 residues. The V and J ends lost 8 bases and 5 bases respectively, with 19 bases between them. Germline CDR1 and CDR2: ENHRY and SYGVKD.

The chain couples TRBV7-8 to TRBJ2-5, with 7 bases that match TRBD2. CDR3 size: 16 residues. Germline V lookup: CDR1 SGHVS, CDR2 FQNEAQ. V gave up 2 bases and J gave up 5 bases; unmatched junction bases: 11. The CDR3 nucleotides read TGTGCCAGCAGCTTATACCCCCGCGGGAGAGGGGAGACCCAGTACTTC. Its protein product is CASSLYPRGRGETQYF.

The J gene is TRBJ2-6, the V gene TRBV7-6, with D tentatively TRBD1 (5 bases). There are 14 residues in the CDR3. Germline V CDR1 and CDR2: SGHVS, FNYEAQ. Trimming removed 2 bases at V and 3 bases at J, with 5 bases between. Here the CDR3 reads CASSLQGGANVLTF. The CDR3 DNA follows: TGTGCCAGCAGCTTACAGGGTGGGGCCAACGTCCTGACTTTC.

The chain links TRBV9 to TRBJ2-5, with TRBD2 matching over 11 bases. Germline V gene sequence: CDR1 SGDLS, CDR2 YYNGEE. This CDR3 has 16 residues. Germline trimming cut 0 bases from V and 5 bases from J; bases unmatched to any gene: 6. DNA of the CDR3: TGTGCCAGCAGCGTAGATAGCGGGGGGGCACGGGAGACCCAGTACTTC. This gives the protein CASSVDSGGARETQYF. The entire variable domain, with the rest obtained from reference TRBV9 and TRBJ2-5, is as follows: DSGVTQTPKHLITATGQRVTLRCSPRSGDLSVYWYQQSLDQGLQFLIQYYNGEERAKGNILERFSAQQFPDLHSELNLSSLELGDSALYFCASSVDSGGARETQYFGPGTRLLVL.

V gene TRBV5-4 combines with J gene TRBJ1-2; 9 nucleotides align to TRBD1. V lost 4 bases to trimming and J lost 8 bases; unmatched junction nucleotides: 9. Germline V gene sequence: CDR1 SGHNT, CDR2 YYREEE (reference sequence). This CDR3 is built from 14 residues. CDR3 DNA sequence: TGTGCCAGCAGCCTCATGGGACAGGGTCCCGGCTACACCTTC. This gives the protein CASSLMGQGPGYTF.

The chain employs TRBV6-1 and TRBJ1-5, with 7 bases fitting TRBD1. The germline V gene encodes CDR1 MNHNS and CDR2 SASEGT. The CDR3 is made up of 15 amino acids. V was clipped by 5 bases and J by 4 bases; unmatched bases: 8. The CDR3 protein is CASSKEDRLNQPQHF. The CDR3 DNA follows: TGTGCCAGCAGTAAGGAGGACAGGTTAAATCAGCCCCAGCATTTT.

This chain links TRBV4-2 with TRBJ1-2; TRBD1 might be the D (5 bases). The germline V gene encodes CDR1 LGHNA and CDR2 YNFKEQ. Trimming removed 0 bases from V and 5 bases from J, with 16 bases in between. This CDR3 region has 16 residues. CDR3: CASSQESSRAGYGYTF. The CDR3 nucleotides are TGTGCCAGCAGCCAAGAAAGCTCCAGGGCTGGTTATGGCTACACCTTC.

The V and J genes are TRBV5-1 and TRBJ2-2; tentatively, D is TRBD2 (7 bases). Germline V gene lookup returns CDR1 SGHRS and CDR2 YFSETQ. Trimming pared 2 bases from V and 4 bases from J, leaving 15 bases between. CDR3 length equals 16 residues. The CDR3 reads CASSFFGGQGTGELFF. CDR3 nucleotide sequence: TGCGCCAGCAGCTTTTTCGGGGGGCAAGGCACCGGGGAGCTGTTTTTT.

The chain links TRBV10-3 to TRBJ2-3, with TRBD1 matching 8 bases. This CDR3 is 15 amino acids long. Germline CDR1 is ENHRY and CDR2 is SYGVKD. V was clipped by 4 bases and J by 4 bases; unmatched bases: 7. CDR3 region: CAISADRVVADTQYF. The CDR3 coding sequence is TGTGCCATCAGTGCGGACAGGGTAGTGGCAGATACGCAGTATTTT.

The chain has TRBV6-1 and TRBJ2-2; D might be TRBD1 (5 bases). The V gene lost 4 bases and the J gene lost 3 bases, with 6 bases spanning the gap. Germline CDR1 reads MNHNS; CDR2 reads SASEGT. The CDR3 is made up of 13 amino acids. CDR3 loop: CASSVGDTGELFF. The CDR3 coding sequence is TGTGCCAGCAGTGTAGGGGACACCGGGGAGCTGTTTTTT.

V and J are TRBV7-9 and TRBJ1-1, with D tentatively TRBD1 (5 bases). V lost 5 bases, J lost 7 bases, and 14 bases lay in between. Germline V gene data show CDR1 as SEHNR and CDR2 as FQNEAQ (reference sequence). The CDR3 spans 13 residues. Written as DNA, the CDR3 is TGTGCCAGCAGCCAAAGGGACTGGGGTGAAGCTTTCTTT. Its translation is CASSQRDWGEAFF.